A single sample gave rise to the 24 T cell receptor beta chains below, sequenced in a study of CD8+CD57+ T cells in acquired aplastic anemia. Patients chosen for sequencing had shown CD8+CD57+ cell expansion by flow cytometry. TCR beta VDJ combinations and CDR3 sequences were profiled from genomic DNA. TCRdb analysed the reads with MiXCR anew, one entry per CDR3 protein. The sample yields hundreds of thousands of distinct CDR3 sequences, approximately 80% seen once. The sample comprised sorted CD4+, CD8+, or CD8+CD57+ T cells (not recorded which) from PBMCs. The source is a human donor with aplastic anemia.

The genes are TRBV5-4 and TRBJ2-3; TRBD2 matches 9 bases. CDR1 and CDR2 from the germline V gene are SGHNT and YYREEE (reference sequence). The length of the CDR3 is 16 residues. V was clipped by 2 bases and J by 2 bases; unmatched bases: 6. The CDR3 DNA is TGTGCCAGCAGCTTTGCTAGCGGGATGGCCACAGATACGCAGTATTTT. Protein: CASSFASGMATDTQYF.

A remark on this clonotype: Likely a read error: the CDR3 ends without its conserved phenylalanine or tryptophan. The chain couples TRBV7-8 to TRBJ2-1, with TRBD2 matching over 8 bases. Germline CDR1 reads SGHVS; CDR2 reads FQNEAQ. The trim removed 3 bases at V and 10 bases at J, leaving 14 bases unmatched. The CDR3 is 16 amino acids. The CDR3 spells CASSLAGGPDTQEQFL. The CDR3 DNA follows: TGTGCCAGCAGCTTGGCGGGAGGACCCGATACGCAGGAGCAGTTCCTC.

The CDR3 spells CASSVGLDTHYLAFF. The CDR3 DNA sequence: TGTGCCAGCAGCGTAGGGCTGGATACGCACTATTTAGCTTTCTTT. The chain recombines TRBV9 with TRBJ1-1; no clear D gene. Trimming removed 0 bases from V and 10 bases from J, with 19 bases in between. Germline V gene lookup returns CDR1 SGDLS and CDR2 YYNGEE. The CDR3 is 15 amino acids.

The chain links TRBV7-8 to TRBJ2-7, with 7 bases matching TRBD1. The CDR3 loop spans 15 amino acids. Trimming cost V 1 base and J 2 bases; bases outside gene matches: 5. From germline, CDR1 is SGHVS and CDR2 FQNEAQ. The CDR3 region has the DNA TGTGCCAGCAGCTTAGTAGACCAGGGGGCCTACGAGCAGTACTTC. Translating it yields CASSLVDQGAYEQYF.

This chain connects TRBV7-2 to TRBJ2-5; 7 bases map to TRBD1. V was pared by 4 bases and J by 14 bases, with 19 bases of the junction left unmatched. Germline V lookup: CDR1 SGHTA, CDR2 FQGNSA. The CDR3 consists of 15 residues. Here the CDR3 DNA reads TGTGCCAGCAGCTCTCGTCCAGACGGGACAGCCCTTTCCTACTTC. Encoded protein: CASSSRPDGTALSYF.

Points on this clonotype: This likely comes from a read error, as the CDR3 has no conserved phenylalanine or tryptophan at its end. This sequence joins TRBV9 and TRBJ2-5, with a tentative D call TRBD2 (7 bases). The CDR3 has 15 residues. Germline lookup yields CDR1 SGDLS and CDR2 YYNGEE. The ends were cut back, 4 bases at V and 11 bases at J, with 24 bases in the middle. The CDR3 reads CASSLAGGTTDTQYS. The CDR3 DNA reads TGTGCCAGCAGCTTAGCGGGCGGGACAACAGATACGCAGTACTCC.

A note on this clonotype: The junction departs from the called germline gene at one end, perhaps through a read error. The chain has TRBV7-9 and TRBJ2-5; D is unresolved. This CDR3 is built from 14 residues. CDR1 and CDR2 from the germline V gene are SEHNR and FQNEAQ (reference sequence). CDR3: CASSSPGDPETQYF. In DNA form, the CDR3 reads TGTGCCAGCAGCTCCCCTGGTGACCCAGAGACCCAGTATTTC.

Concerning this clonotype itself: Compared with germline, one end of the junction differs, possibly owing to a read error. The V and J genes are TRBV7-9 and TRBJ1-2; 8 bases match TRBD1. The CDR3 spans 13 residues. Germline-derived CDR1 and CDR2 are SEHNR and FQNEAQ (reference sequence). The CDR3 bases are TGCGCCAGCAGCCATAGCGGGACAGGTCGCCACCATTTT. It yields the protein CASSHSGTGRHHF.

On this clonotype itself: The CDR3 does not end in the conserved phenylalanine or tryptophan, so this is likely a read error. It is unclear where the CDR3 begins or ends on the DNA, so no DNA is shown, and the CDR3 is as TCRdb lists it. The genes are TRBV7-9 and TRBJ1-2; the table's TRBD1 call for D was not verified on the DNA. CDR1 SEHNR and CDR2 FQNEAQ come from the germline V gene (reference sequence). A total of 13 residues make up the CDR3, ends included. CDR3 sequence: CASSVGLGQVNTI.

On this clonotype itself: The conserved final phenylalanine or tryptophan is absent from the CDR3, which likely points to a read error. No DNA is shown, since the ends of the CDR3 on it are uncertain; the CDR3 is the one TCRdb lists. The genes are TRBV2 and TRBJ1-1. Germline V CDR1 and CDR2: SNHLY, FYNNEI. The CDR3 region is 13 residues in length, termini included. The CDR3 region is CASSETDSNQALH.

CDR3 residues: CASSIDDSANEQFF. CDR3 DNA: TGTGCCAGTAGTATAGACGACAGCGCCAATGAGCAGTTCTTC. This sequence joins TRBV19 and TRBJ2-1; tentative D call: TRBD1 (5 bases). The germline V gene has CDR1 LNHDA and CDR2 SQIVND (reference sequence). Between the trimmed V and J ends, which lost 0 bases and 6 bases, there was a span of 9 bases. The CDR3 covers 14 residues.

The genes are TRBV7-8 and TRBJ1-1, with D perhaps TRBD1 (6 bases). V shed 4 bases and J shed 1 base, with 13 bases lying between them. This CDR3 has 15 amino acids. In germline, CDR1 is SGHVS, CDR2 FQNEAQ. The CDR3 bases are TGTGCCAGCAGCTGGGCGGGGGGGGCGAACACTGAAGCTTTCTTT. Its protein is CASSWAGGANTEAFF.

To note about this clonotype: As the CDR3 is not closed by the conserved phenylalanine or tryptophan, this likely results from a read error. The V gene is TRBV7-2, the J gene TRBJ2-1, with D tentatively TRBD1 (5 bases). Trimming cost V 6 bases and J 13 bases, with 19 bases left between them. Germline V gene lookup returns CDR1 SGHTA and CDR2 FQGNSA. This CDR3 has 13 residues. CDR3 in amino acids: CASSDGANETQFS. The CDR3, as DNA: TGTGCCAGCAGTGATGGGGCAAACGAGACACAGTTCTCC.

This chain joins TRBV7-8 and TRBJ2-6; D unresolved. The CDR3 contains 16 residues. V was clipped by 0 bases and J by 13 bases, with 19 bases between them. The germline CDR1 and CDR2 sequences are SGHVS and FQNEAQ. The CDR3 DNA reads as TGTGCCAGCAGCTTAGCGGGAAGTTCCGATACGCAGGTCCTGACTTTC. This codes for CASSLAGSSDTQVLTF.

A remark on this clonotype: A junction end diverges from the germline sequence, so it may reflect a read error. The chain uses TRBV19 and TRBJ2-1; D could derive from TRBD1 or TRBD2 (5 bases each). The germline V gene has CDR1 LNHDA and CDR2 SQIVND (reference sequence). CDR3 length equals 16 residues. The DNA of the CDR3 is TGTGCCAGTAGTATAGCTAGGGGAGCCTACAACGATGAGCACTTCTTC. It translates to CASSIARGAYNDEHFF.

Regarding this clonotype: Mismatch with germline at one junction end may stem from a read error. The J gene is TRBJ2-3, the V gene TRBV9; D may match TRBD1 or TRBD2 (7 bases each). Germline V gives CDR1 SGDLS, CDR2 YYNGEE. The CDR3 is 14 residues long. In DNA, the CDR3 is TGTGCCAGCAGCGCGGGGGGACAGAATGAGGAAAGCAATTTT. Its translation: CASSAGGQNEESNF.

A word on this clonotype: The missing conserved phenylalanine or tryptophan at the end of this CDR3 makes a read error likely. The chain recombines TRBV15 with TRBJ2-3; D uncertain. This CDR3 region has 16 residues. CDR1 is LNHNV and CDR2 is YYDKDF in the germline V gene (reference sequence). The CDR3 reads CATSRDRQRGTDSQYL. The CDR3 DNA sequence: TGTGCCACCAGCAGAGATAGGCAGCGAGGCACAGATTCGCAGTATTTA.

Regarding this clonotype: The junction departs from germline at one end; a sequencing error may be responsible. As DNA, the CDR3 is TGTGCCAGCAGCGCGGAACGAAATGGGCAGTTCTTC. Protein product: CASSAERNGQFF. The chain combines TRBV9 with TRBJ2-1; D is uncertain. The CDR3 is 12 residues long. Germline-derived CDR1 and CDR2 are SGDLS and YYNGEE.

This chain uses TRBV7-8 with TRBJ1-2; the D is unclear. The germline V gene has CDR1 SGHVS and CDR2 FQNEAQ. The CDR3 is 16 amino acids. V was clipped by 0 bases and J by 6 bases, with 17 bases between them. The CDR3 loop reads CASSLAGDGVTHGYTF. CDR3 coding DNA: TGTGCCAGCAGCTTAGCGGGAGACGGGGTCACACATGGCTACACCTTC.

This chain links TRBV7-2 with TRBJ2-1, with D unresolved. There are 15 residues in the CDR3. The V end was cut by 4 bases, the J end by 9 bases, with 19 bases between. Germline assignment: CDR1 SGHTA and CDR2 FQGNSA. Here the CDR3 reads CASSSPGSRRTEQFF. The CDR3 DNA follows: TGTGCCAGCAGCTCACCTGGGTCCCGGCGTACTGAGCAGTTCTTC.

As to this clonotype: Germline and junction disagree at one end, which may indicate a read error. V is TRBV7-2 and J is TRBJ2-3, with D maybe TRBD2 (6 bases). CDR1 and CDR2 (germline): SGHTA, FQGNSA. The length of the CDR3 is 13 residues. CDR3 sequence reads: CASGDGGGPTQQF. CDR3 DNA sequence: TGTGCCAGCGGCGACGGGGGAGGTCCCACGCAGCAGTTT.

DNA for the CDR3: TGCGCCAGCCATTCTAGCGGGACTTGGGGAGAGACCCAGTACTTC. Translated, it gives CASHSSGTWGETQYF. V gene TRBV4-1 combines with J gene TRBJ2-5; 9 nucleotides line up with TRBD2. V was clipped by 8 bases and J by 4 bases; unmatched bases: 11. The CDR3 consists of 15 residues. Germline-derived CDR1 and CDR2 are MGHRA and YSYEKL.

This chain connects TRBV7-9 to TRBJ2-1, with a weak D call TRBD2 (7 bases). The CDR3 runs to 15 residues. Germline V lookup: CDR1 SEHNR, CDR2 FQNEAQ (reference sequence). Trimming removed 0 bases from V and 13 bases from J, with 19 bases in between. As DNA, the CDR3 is TGTGCCAGCAGCTTAGCTGGGGGGGCCCAAGAGACCCAGTTCTTC. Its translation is CASSLAGGAQETQFF.

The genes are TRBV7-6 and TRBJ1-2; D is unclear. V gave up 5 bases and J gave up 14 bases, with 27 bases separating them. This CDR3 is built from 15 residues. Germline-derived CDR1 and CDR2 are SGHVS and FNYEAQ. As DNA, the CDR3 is TGTGCCAGCAGCGGAGCCGACGGCACAAAGGAGGGCCAGACCTTC. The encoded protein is CASSGADGTKEGQTF.